Shown below are 9 T cell receptor beta chains from a single sample sequenced in a study of blood T cell repertoires in COVID-19. Sequencing was performed with immunoSEQ multiplex PCR; in TCRdb, only in-frame clones are kept and a portion is missing. This table has about 170,000 clones, about 86% appearing once. Sequenced sample: PBMCs or T cells enriched from blood (not recorded which). Receptor source: a woman aged 50 to 65 in a cohort exposed to, infected with or recovered from COVID-19 (not recorded which).

This clone was seen more than once but under ten times. The chain is built from TRBV6-2 or TRBV6-3 and TRBJ2-7; 10 bases line up with TRBD2. The CDR3 consists of 14 residues. From germline, CDR1 is MNHEY and CDR2 SVGEGT. Trimming cost V 6 bases and J 6 bases; bases outside gene matches: 8. CDR3 sequence (DNA): TGTGCCAGCAGCCCCGCAATAGCGGGGGGCGAGCAGTACTTC. Its translation: CASSPAIAGGEQYF.

V usage is TRBV7-9 and J usage is TRBJ2-3, with TRBD2 matching 7 bases. V was pared by 5 bases and J by 2 bases, with 7 bases of the junction left unmatched. CDR1 is SEHNR and CDR2 is FQNEAQ in the germline V gene (reference sequence). The CDR3 runs to 15 residues. The CDR3 is CASSRRLADTDTQYF. The CDR3 DNA reads as TGTGCCAGCAGCCGCCGGCTAGCGGACACAGATACGCAGTATTTT.

The gene calls are TRBV25-1 and TRBJ1-4; D is unclear. CDR1 MGHDK and CDR2 SYGVNS come from the germline V gene. Trimming took off 6 bases at V and 7 bases at J, with 15 bases between the two ends. This CDR3 has 14 amino acids. CDR3 residues: CASRAATSGEKLFF. CDR3 bases: TGTGCCAGCAGGGCGGCTACATCGGGTGAAAAACTGTTTTTT.

In the case of this clone: Other DNA sequences within the sample encode an identical CDR3. J is TRBJ1-3 and V is TRBV5-1; D gene ambiguous. Germline assignment: CDR1 SGHRS and CDR2 YFSETQ. Trimming took 7 bases from V and 0 from J, leaving 11 bases between them. This CDR3 has 14 residues. CDR3: CASSGRDSGNTIYF. CDR3 coding DNA: TGCGCCAGCTCTGGACGGGACTCTGGAAACACCATATATTTT.

V usage is TRBV15 and J usage is TRBJ2-6, with unresolved D. Per the germline V gene, CDR1 is LNHNV and CDR2 is YYDKDF (reference sequence). V lost 3 bases, J lost 6 bases, and 12 bases lay in between. This CDR3 contains 15 residues. The CDR3: CATSRVPPEANVLTF. The CDR3 DNA is TGTGCCACCAGCAGGGTCCCACCAGAGGCCAACGTCCTGACTTTC.

This clone has just a few counts. This chain uses TRBV11-2 with TRBJ1-1; D is possibly TRBD1 (6 bases). CDR1 is SGHAT and CDR2 is FQNNGV in the germline V gene. This CDR3 spans 14 amino acids. V lost 5 bases to trimming and J lost 5 bases, with 15 bases between them. The CDR3 bases are TGTGCCAGCAGCCCAGGGAGGGGGAGTACTGAAGCTTTCTTT. Its protein product is CASSPGRGSTEAFF. The complete variable domain, with remaining parts taken from reference TRBV11-2 and TRBJ1-1, reads EAGVAQSPRYKIIEKRQSVAFWCNPISGHATLYWYQQILGQGPKLLIQFQNNGVVDDSQLPKDRFSAERLKGVDSTLKIQPAKLEDSAVYLCASSPGRGSTEAFFGQGTRLTVV.

This clone was seen once. The rearrangement joins TRBV4-2 to TRBJ2-4; 14 bases map to TRBD2. The CDR3 consists of 19 residues. The V gene's germline CDR1 is LGHNA and CDR2 YNFKEQ. J was trimmed by 0 bases and V by 0 bases; bases with no gene match: 4. This CDR3 reads CASSQETSGGDLAKNIQYF. CDR3 nucleotides: TGTGCCAGCAGCCAAGAGACTAGCGGGGGGGACCTAGCCAAAAACATTCAGTACTTC.

The genes are TRBV3-1 (or the pseudogene TRBV3-2) and TRBJ2-7; D is possibly TRBD2 (5 bases). The germline V gene encodes CDR1 LGHDT and CDR2 YNNKEL (reference sequence). V was pared by 1 base and J by 8 bases, with 15 bases between. CDR3 length: 14 amino acids. This CDR3 reads CASSQGTGISQQYF. The CDR3 DNA reads as TGTGCCAGCAGCCAAGGGACTGGTATCTCACAGCAGTACTTC.

This chain links TRBV15 with TRBJ2-3, with D possibly TRBD1 on 6 matching bases. The CDR3 is made up of 16 amino acids. CDR1 and CDR2 (germline): LNHNV, YYDKDF (reference sequence). V was shortened by 0 bases and J by 5 bases, with 15 bases between the two germline ends. CDR3 protein: CATSREGSQGRDTQYF. The CDR3, as DNA: TGTGCCACCAGCAGAGAGGGGTCACAGGGACGAGATACGCAGTATTTT. Drawing the rest from reference TRBV15 and TRBJ2-3, the complete variable domain is DAMVIQNPRYQVTQFGKPVTLSCSQTLNHNVMYWYQQKSSQAPKLLFHYYDKDFNNEADTPDNFQSRRPNTSFCFLDIRSPGLGDTAMYLCATSREGSQGRDTQYFGPGTRLTVL.